This T cell receptor (beta chain) was obtained from a study of CD8+ T cells in alopecia areata. The treatment denotes: oral pan-JAK inhibitor, 5-10 mg twice daily. About this clone: The antigen remains unidentified.

cDNA reverse transcribed from extracted RNA served as the sequencing template. Using immunoSEQ multiplex PCR, the repertoire was profiled, and TCRdb retains in-frame clones only, with some absent. Of about 220,000 clones in the sample, about three fifths were seen once. Findings and caveats of the study: Affected lesional scalp, above all in alopecia totalis/universalis, was more clonal than normal scalp.

The sequence was collected from a human donor with alopecia areata. This specimen consisted of CD4+ T cells sorted from blood, obtained at week 4, from a patient treated with tofacitinib.

Written as DNA, the CDR3 is TGCAGCGCAAGGACAGGGGGCACAGATACGCAGTATTTT. Its translation is CSARTGGTDTQYF. The V and J genes are TRBV29-1 and TRBJ2-3, with 9 bases that match TRBD1. V was pared by 7 bases and J by 1 base, with 3 bases of the junction left unmatched. This CDR3 has 13 amino acids. Germline V gene sequence: CDR1 SQVTM, CDR2 ANQGSEA.